This T cell receptor (beta chain) derives from a study of T cell repertoires in ileal Crohn's disease. Across the study: M6 samples are neoterminal ileum biopsies from postoperative colonoscopy.

The CDR3 sequence is 17 residues long. Germline assignment: CDR1 LGHNA and CDR2 YSLEER. V lost 5 bases to trimming and J lost 5 bases, with 19 bases between them. Time point meaning: neoterminal ileum biopsy at postoperative endoscopy, about 6 months after surgery. The protocol was immunoSEQ multiplex PCR, while the TCRdb copy is restricted to in-frame clones and leaves out a portion. The sample consists of 55,000 to 65,000 clones, roughly 89% of them appearing once. This chain connects TRBV4-3 to TRBJ2-6; D call uncertain. Sequenced sample: ileal tissue. The source is an adult with Crohn's disease. The DNA for the CDR3 is TGCGCCAGCAGCTTTACTACGTCACAAAGTCGGGCCAACGTCCTGACTTTC. This gives the protein CASSFTTSQSRANVLTF.